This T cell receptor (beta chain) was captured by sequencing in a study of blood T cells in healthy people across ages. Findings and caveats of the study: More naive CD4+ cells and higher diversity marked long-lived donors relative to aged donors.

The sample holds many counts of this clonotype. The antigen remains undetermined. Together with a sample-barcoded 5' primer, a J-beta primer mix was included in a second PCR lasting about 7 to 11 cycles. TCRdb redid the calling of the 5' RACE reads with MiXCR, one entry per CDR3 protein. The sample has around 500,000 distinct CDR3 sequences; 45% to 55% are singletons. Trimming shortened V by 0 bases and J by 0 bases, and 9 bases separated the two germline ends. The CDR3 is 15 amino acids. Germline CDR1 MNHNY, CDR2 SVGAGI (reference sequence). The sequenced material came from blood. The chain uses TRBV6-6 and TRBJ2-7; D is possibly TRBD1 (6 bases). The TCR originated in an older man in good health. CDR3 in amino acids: CASSYSRQDSYEQYF. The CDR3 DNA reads TGTGCCAGCAGTTACTCGAGACAGGACTCCTACGAGCAGTACTTC.